Below are 29 T cell receptor beta chains sequenced from a single sample in a study of blood T cell repertoires in COVID-19. The data were produced by immunoSEQ multiplex PCR, yet TCRdb's version contains in-frame clones alone and is incomplete. The data show around 300,000 clones, roughly 85% seen once. The sample was peripheral blood. The receptor source for this set is a woman aged 25 to 39 with active or convalescent COVID-19.

V gene TRBV6-5 combines with J gene TRBJ1-1; possible D gene TRBD1, 5 bases. The CDR3 spans 14 residues. V lost 2 bases to trimming and J lost 3 bases, with 10 bases between them. The V gene's germline CDR1 is MNHEY and CDR2 SVGAGI. The CDR3 reads CASSYEQGYTEAFF. The CDR3 DNA sequence: TGTGCCAGCAGTTACGAGCAGGGCTACACTGAAGCTTTCTTT.

This sequence joins TRBV7-9 and TRBJ1-2; 10 positions match TRBD1. The ends lost 6 bases at V and 5 bases at J; junction bases unmatched: 6. CDR3 size: 14 residues. Germline values: CDR1 SEHNR, CDR2 FQNEAQ (reference sequence). The CDR3 region is CASRPGQGLYGYTF. CDR3 coding DNA: TGTGCCAGCAGGCCGGGACAGGGGCTATATGGCTACACCTTC.

The chain recombines TRBV18 with TRBJ2-1; 14 bases match TRBD2. The length of the CDR3 is 16 residues. The J segment lost 7 bases and the V segment lost 3 bases, leaving 5 bases of the junction unmatched. Germline-derived CDR1 and CDR2 are KGHSH and LQKENI. As DNA, the CDR3 is TGTGCCAGCTCACCCTCGGGACTAGCGGGGGCGAATGAGCAGTTCTTC. Translation: CASSPSGLAGANEQFF.

The rearrangement joins TRBV10-3 to TRBJ1-5, with D uncertain. The CDR3 contains 14 residues. Trimming cost V 10 bases and J 4 bases, with 17 bases left between them. In germline, CDR1 is ENHRY, CDR2 SYGVKD. The CDR3 DNA reads as TGTGCCAGCGCGGCCGAGACGGGGAATCAGCCCCAGCATTTT. Its protein is CASAAETGNQPQHF.

V is TRBV2 and J is TRBJ1-1, with D perhaps TRBD1 (5 bases). The CDR3 runs 15 residues. Trimming took 6 bases from V and 1 from J, leaving 15 bases between them. The V gene's germline CDR1 is SNHLY and CDR2 FYNNEI. CDR3 DNA sequence: TGTGCCAGCAGGAACCAGGGAGGTGGGAACACTGAAGCTTTCTTT. Protein sequence: CASRNQGGGNTEAFF.

The chain has TRBV9 and TRBJ2-5; 9 bases line up with TRBD1. With V trimmed by 4 bases and J by 5 bases, 6 bases remained unmatched. Per germline, CDR1 SGDLS and CDR2 YYNGEE. The CDR3 sequence is 14 residues long. The CDR3 region is CASSLQGARETQYF. CDR3 nucleotides: TGTGCCAGCAGCTTACAGGGGGCGCGGGAGACCCAGTACTTC.

The chain is built from TRBV10-3 and TRBJ2-7, with TRBD1 as a possible D gene (5 bases). Trimming stripped 8 bases from V and 2 bases from J, with 10 bases between. This CDR3 is 12 amino acids long. Germline CDR1 ENHRY, CDR2 SYGVKD. Here the CDR3 reads CAIGDSPYEQYF. The CDR3, as DNA: TGTGCCATCGGCGACAGCCCCTACGAGCAGTACTTC.

J is TRBJ2-2 and V is TRBV7-3; 8 positions match TRBD1. Trimming removed 4 bases from V and 7 bases from J; junction bases left unmatched: 2. In germline, CDR1 is SGHTA, CDR2 FQGTGA. This CDR3 is built from 13 residues. The CDR3, as DNA: TGTGCCAGCAGCTCCACAGGGGGCGGGGAGCTGTTTTTT. Its protein is CASSSTGGGELFF. Complete variable domain (other parts from reference TRBV7-3 and TRBJ2-2): GAGVSQTPSNKVTEKGKYVELRCDPISGHTALYWYRQSLGQGPEFLIYFQGTGAADDSGLPNDRFFAVRPEGSVSTLKIQRTERGDSAVYLCASSSTGGGELFFGEGSRLTVL.

The chain combines TRBV6-1 with TRBJ1-5; 7 bases are shared with TRBD1. CDR3 size: 21 residues. The germline V gene has CDR1 MNHNS and CDR2 SASEGT. V trimming: 2 bases; J trimming: 0 bases; junction bases outside the gene matches: 19. CDR3 protein: CASSEWATGEASGYSNQPQHF. The CDR3 DNA sequence: TGTGCCAGCAGTGAATGGGCAACAGGGGAGGCATCAGGATATAGCAATCAGCCCCAGCATTTT.

The chain employs TRBV30 and TRBJ1-1; TRBD1 agrees at 8 bases. CDR3 length equals 15 residues. V lost 6 bases and J lost 1; bases outside the gene matches: 10. Germline V gives CDR1 GTSNPN, CDR2 SVGIG (reference sequence). The CDR3 DNA reads as TGTGCCTGCAACAGGGGGAGGGCAGGGAACACTGAAGCTTTCTTT. Translating gives CACNRGRAGNTEAFF.

The chain joins TRBV6-6 to TRBJ1-2; 8 bases fit TRBD1. With V trimmed by 5 bases and J by 4 bases, 3 bases remained unmatched. The CDR3 has 13 residues. Germline V lookup: CDR1 MNHNY, CDR2 SVGAGI (reference sequence). The CDR3 nucleotides read TGTGCCAGCAGTCTGGACAGGGTCTATGGCTACACCTTC. This sequence encodes CASSLDRVYGYTF.

The V and J genes are TRBV6-4 and TRBJ2-3; 10 bases map to TRBD2. The CDR3 has 17 residues. V lost 0 bases and J lost 3; bases outside the gene matches: 6. Looked up from germline, CDR1 is MRHNA and CDR2 is SNTAGT. The CDR3 DNA follows: TGTGCCAGCAGTGACTCAGCGGGGGGGCAGTTGACAGATACGCAGTATTTT. Translated, it gives CASSDSAGGQLTDTQYF.

The rearrangement links TRBV19 to TRBJ2-3; 10 nucleotides agree with TRBD2. V lost 3 bases to trimming and J lost 6 bases; unmatched junction nucleotides: 9. Germline CDR1 is LNHDA and CDR2 is SQIVND (reference sequence). The CDR3 is 16 residues long. This CDR3 is CASSIASGGNWDTQYF. CDR3 nucleotides: TGTGCCAGTAGTATCGCTAGCGGGGGAAATTGGGATACGCAGTATTTT.

This chain joins TRBV19 and TRBJ1-5, with TRBD1 as a possible D gene (5 bases). Germline V gene lookup returns CDR1 LNHDA and CDR2 SQIVND (reference sequence). V was pared by 3 bases and J by 4 bases, with 10 bases between. This CDR3 spans 14 amino acids. The CDR3 region has the DNA TGTGCCAGTAGTATCACGGGGGAAAATCAGCCCCAGCATTTT. Translation: CASSITGENQPQHF.

The chain employs TRBV3-1 (or the pseudogene TRBV3-2) and TRBJ2-7; weak D call: TRBD1 (6 bases). The CDR3 covers 14 residues. Trimming cost V 4 bases and J 2 bases, with 12 bases left between them. Germline V CDR1 and CDR2: LGHDT, YNNKEL (reference sequence). The CDR3 DNA is TGTGCCAGCAGCCCCCCCGGGACAACCTACGAGCAGTACTTC. Its protein is CASSPPGTTYEQYF.

The chain links TRBV19 to TRBJ1-5, with TRBD1 identical over 8 bases. The CDR3 is 17 amino acids. Germline CDR1 reads LNHDA; CDR2 reads SQIVND (reference sequence). V lost 5 bases and J lost 0; bases outside the gene matches: 9. CDR3 sequence reads: CASSPGTGSYSNQPQHF. DNA of the CDR3: TGTGCCAGTAGTCCTGGGACAGGTTCATATAGCAATCAGCCCCAGCATTTT.

This sequence joins TRBV6-5 and TRBJ1-6, with 9 bases lining up with TRBD1. The CDR3 has 15 residues. V lost 6 bases and J lost 4; bases outside the gene matches: 4. Germline V CDR1 and CDR2: MNHEY, SVGAGI. The CDR3, as DNA: TGTGCCAGCAGCTGGGACAGGGATTATAATTCACCCCTCCACTTT. This gives the protein CASSWDRDYNSPLHF.

The V gene is TRBV2, the J gene TRBJ2-2; 8 positions match TRBD1. Germline V gene lookup returns CDR1 SNHLY and CDR2 FYNNEI. The CDR3 length is 15 residues. The V segment lost 5 bases and the J segment 4 bases; nucleotides outside the gene matches: 6. The CDR3 coding sequence is TGTGCCAGCAGTAGGACAGGGTCGATCACCGGGGAGCTGTTTTTT. This gives the protein CASSRTGSITGELFF.

The J gene is TRBJ2-7, the V gene TRBV7-2; 11 nucleotides match TRBD2. The ends lost 3 bases at V and 1 base at J; junction bases unmatched: 8. The CDR3 covers 17 residues. Germline V gene sequence: CDR1 SGHTA, CDR2 FQGNSA. DNA for the CDR3: TGTGCCAGCAGCTTTTTTCCACTAGCGGGGGCTTCCTACGAGCAGTACTTC. Amino acid sequence: CASSFFPLAGASYEQYF.

The V call is TRBV30, the J call TRBJ2-7, with 8 bases identical to TRBD2. This CDR3 has 16 amino acids. V lost 0 bases to trimming and J lost 4 bases; unmatched junction nucleotides: 11. Germline CDR1 reads GTSNPN; CDR2 reads SVGIG (reference sequence). The DNA for the CDR3 is TGTGCCTGGAGTGTTAGGGCGGGGGGCGCTTTTTACGAGCAGTACTTC. This encodes CAWSVRAGGAFYEQYF.

This clone showed up just once. The sample holds other DNA sequences that translate to the same CDR3. The V gene is TRBV12-3 or TRBV12-4, the J gene TRBJ1-2, with a weak D call TRBD1 (5 bases). The CDR3 is 11 amino acids. The V and J ends lost 6 bases and 8 bases respectively, with 10 bases between them. This CDR3 is CASSLGGGYTF. The CDR3 nucleotides read TGTGCCAGCAGCCTCGGGGGAGGCTACACCTTC.

This chain's CDR3 is CASIPRTGDYGYTF. The CDR3 DNA is TGTGCCAGTATCCCACGGACAGGAGACTATGGCTACACCTTC. The genes are TRBV28 and TRBJ1-2; TRBD1 matches 7 bases. CDR1 and CDR2 (germline): MDHEN, SYDVKM. The CDR3 consists of 14 residues. The junction had 10 bases not matched to a gene; V was cut back by 9 bases and J by 3 bases.

The sample holds a few counts of this clone. The chain has TRBV30 and TRBJ1-2; possibly TRBD1 for D (6 bases). The germline V gene encodes CDR1 GTSNPN and CDR2 SVGIG (reference sequence). Trimming stripped 3 bases from V and 4 bases from J, with 18 bases between. The CDR3 totals 15 residues. The CDR3 DNA is TGTGCCTGGAGCGAAAACCAGGGGTGGATCTATGGCTACACCTTC. Translation gives CAWSENQGWIYGYTF.

This chain uses TRBV10-3 with TRBJ2-1; 8 bases fit TRBD2. CDR3 length: 13 amino acids. Trimming at V came to 6 bases and at J to 4 bases, leaving 2 bases not matched to a gene. Germline loops: CDR1 ENHRY, CDR2 SYGVKD. CDR3 coding DNA: TGTGCCATCAGCGGGGGGGGTTACAATGAGCAGTTCTTC. It translates to CAISGGGYNEQFF.

This chain uses TRBV5-1 with TRBJ1-6, with unresolved D. The CDR3 is made up of 12 amino acids. V was shortened by 4 bases and J by 9 bases, with 8 bases between the two germline ends. Germline V gene sequence: CDR1 SGHRS, CDR2 YFSETQ. The CDR3 loop reads CASSSEGSPLHF. The CDR3 region has the DNA TGCGCCAGCAGCAGCGAGGGTTCACCCCTCCACTTT.

The rearrangement joins TRBV2 to TRBJ1-4, with TRBD1 matching over 7 bases. CDR3 length equals 15 residues. CDR1 SNHLY and CDR2 FYNNEI come from the germline V gene. Losses at the gene ends were 6 bases for V and 5 bases for J; bases not matched to a gene: 9. The CDR3 nucleotides are TGTGCCAGCAGCGTGGAGGGACAGCGGAATGAAAAACTGTTTTTT. Translated, it gives CASSVEGQRNEKLFF.

The chain links TRBV19 to TRBJ1-1; a weak D match, TRBD1 (5 bases). The CDR3 length is 14 residues. V was clipped by 5 bases and J by 4 bases, with 14 bases between them. The germline V gene encodes CDR1 LNHDA and CDR2 SQIVND (reference sequence). CDR3 in amino acids: CASSYGTFFTEAFF. The CDR3, as DNA: TGTGCCAGTAGTTACGGGACTTTCTTCACTGAAGCTTTCTTT.

This chain uses TRBV7-9 with TRBJ1-1; D is possibly TRBD1 (6 bases). CDR3 length: 17 amino acids. The germline V and J ends were trimmed by 5 bases and 7 bases, with 26 bases remaining between them. CDR1 is SEHNR, CDR2 FQNEAQ, per germline (reference sequence). This CDR3 is CASSPPLRGLETLEAFF. Written as DNA, the CDR3 is TGTGCCAGCAGCCCGCCCCTCAGGGGATTGGAAACCCTTGAAGCTTTCTTT.

The chain combines TRBV24-1 with TRBJ1-2; 7 positions agree with TRBD1. The CDR3 sequence is 13 residues long. In germline, CDR1 is KGHDR, CDR2 SFDVKD. V was clipped by 3 bases and J by 7 bases; unmatched bases: 4. The DNA of the CDR3 is TGTGCCACCAGTGATCAACAGGGGATTGGCTACACCTTC. Translating gives CATSDQQGIGYTF.